Listed below are T cell receptor beta chains from one sample, sequenced in a study of vaccination and CD4 T cells after COVID-19. TCRdb itself ran the PCR reads through MiXCR, one entry per CDR3 protein. The sample has about 19,000 distinct CDR3 sequences; roughly 40% are singletons. These receptors are not linked to any known antigen. The input for sequencing was CD4+ T cells from blood, cultured in vitro, taken after SARS-CoV-2 vaccination. These receptors came from a human donor who had recovered from COVID-19. The CDR3 runs from the conserved cysteine through the conserved F or W. The D gene is left open where the match is weak. The size field is filled for only some rows; it gives once, few, many or a size class.

v_gene: TRBV6-1
abundance: -
j_gene: TRBJ1-5
d_gene: -
len: 15
CDR3aa: CASSEGQASNQPQHF
CDR3nt: TGTGCCAGCAGTGAGGGGCAGGCAAGCAATCAGCCCCAGCATTTT

v_gene: TRBV20-1
abundance: few
j_gene: TRBJ1-2
d_gene: -
len: 13
CDR3aa: CSARGTSNYGYTF
CDR3nt: TGCAGTGCTAGAGGAACGTCTAACTATGGCTACACCTTC

v_gene: TRBV19
abundance: -
j_gene: TRBJ2-2
d_gene: TRBD1
len: 16
CDR3aa: CASSTLQGANGGELFF
CDR3nt: TGTGCCAGTAGCACCCTACAGGGGGCTAACGGCGGGGAGCTGTTTTTT

v_gene: TRBV5-5
abundance: -
j_gene: TRBJ1-1
d_gene: -
len: 13
CDR3aa: CASSSTSDTEAFF
CDR3nt: TGTGCCAGCAGCTCGACCAGCGACACTGAAGCTTTCTTT

v_gene: TRBV20-1
abundance: few
j_gene: TRBJ1-5
d_gene: -
len: 15
CDR3aa: CSASSRDGNNQPQHF
CDR3nt: TGCAGTGCTAGCTCCCGGGACGGAAACAATCAGCCCCAGCATTTT

v_gene: TRBV12-3/TRBV12-4
abundance: -
j_gene: TRBJ1-2
d_gene: TRBD1
len: 15
CDR3aa: CASSSQGAGRDGYTF
CDR3nt: TGTGCCAGCAGCTCACAGGGGGCAGGTCGGGATGGCTACACCTTC

v_gene: TRBV15
abundance: few
j_gene: TRBJ1-2
d_gene: -
len: 14
CDR3aa: CATSRDSGAYGYTF
CDR3nt: TGTGCCACCAGCAGAGATTCAGGGGCGTATGGCTACACCTTC

v_gene: TRBV6-1
abundance: -
j_gene: TRBJ1-4
d_gene: TRBD1
len: 14
CDR3aa: CASSPTGLREKLFF
CDR3nt: TGTGCCAGCAGTCCGACAGGGTTAAGAGAAAAACTGTTTTTT

v_gene: TRBV5-4
abundance: -
j_gene: TRBJ1-1
d_gene: -
len: 14
CDR3aa: CASSSMGAPGEAFF
CDR3nt: TGTGCCAGCAGCTCGATGGGGGCGCCAGGTGAAGCTTTCTTT

v_gene: TRBV7-2
abundance: -
j_gene: TRBJ1-2
d_gene: -
len: 14
CDR3aa: CASSSSAANYGYTF
CDR3nt: TGTGCCAGCAGCTCCTCCGCGGCAAACTATGGCTACACCTTC

v_gene: TRBV6-5
abundance: -
j_gene: TRBJ1-1
d_gene: -
len: 17
CDR3aa: CASSYIGDRTVNTEAFF
CDR3nt: TGTGCCAGCAGTTACATAGGGGACCGGACAGTGAACACTGAAGCTTTCTTT

v_gene: TRBV29-1
abundance: -
j_gene: TRBJ1-5
d_gene: TRBD1
len: 13
CDR3aa: CSVATGGGQPQHF
CDR3nt: TGCAGCGTTGCCACAGGGGGAGGTCAGCCCCAGCATTTT

v_gene: TRBV5-1
abundance: -
j_gene: TRBJ2-3
d_gene: -
len: 15
CDR3aa: CASSLLSGVPDTQYF
CDR3nt: TGCGCCAGCAGCTTGTTGTCGGGAGTACCAGATACGCAGTATTTT

v_gene: TRBV29-1
abundance: -
j_gene: TRBJ2-2
d_gene: TRBD1
len: 13
CDR3aa: CSVDRGVTGELFF
CDR3nt: TGCAGCGTGGACAGGGGAGTCACCGGGGAGCTGTTTTTT

v_gene: TRBV7-2
abundance: few
j_gene: TRBJ2-7
d_gene: -
len: 17
CDR3aa: CASSLVGMMGTSYEQYF
CDR3nt: TGTGCCAGCAGCCTGGTGGGTATGATGGGGACATCGTACGAGCAGTACTTC

v_gene: TRBV20-1
abundance: -
j_gene: TRBJ1-5
d_gene: -
len: 15
CDR3aa: CSASKSETSNQPQHF
CDR3nt: TGCAGTGCTAGTAAGTCAGAGACTAGCAATCAGCCCCAGCATTTT

v_gene: TRBV4-2
abundance: -
j_gene: TRBJ1-6
d_gene: TRBD1
len: 14
CDR3aa: CASSPGQGESPLHF
CDR3nt: TGTGCCAGCAGCCCCGGACAGGGGGAATCACCCCTCCACTTT

v_gene: TRBV7-2
abundance: -
j_gene: TRBJ2-5
d_gene: -
len: 12
CDR3aa: CASSSQQETQYF
CDR3nt: TGTGCCAGCAGCTCTCAACAAGAGACCCAGTACTTC

v_gene: TRBV15
abundance: few
j_gene: TRBJ2-3
d_gene: -
len: 14
CDR3aa: CATSRLPIRDTQYF
CDR3nt: TGTGCCACCAGCAGACTCCCAATTAGAGATACGCAGTATTTT

v_gene: TRBV7-2
abundance: few
j_gene: TRBJ2-1
d_gene: -
len: 13
CDR3aa: CASSLGLDNEQFF
CDR3nt: TGTGCCAGCAGCTTGGGACTGGACAATGAGCAGTTCTTC

v_gene: TRBV7-3
abundance: few
j_gene: TRBJ1-1
d_gene: -
len: 13
CDR3aa: CASSLRGSSEAFF
CDR3nt: TGTGCCAGCAGCTTAAGGGGCAGCTCTGAAGCTTTCTTT

v_gene: TRBV7-2
abundance: -
j_gene: TRBJ2-3
d_gene: -
len: 14
CDR3aa: CASSPAHSTDTQYF
CDR3nt: TGTGCCAGCAGCCCGGCCCATAGCACAGATACGCAGTATTTT

v_gene: TRBV6-2/TRBV6-3
abundance: -
j_gene: TRBJ1-1
d_gene: -
len: 15
CDR3aa: CASSTGPVGGTEAFF
CDR3nt: TGTGCCAGCAGTACAGGACCCGTGGGTGGCACTGAAGCTTTCTTT

v_gene: TRBV20-1
abundance: -
j_gene: TRBJ2-3
d_gene: -
len: 16
CDR3aa: CSARVPRGTFGDTQYF
CDR3nt: TGCAGTGCTAGGGTCCCTCGGGGGACTTTCGGAGATACGCAGTATTTT

v_gene: TRBV6-1
abundance: -
j_gene: TRBJ2-7
d_gene: TRBD1
len: 15
CDR3aa: CASSRAGQGVYEQYF
CDR3nt: TGTGCCAGCAGCCGAGCGGGACAGGGGGTGTACGAGCAGTACTTC

v_gene: TRBV28
abundance: -
j_gene: TRBJ1-5
d_gene: -
len: 14
CDR3aa: CASRLGGNNQPQHF
CDR3nt: TGTGCCAGCAGATTAGGGGGGAACAATCAGCCCCAGCATTTT

v_gene: TRBV20-1
abundance: -
j_gene: TRBJ2-1
d_gene: -
len: 14
CDR3aa: CSARVVGRHNEQFF
CDR3nt: TGCAGTGCTAGGGTGGTGGGACGCCACAATGAGCAGTTCTTC

v_gene: TRBV7-2
abundance: -
j_gene: TRBJ1-1
d_gene: -
len: 14
CDR3aa: CASSLAPGLTEAFF
CDR3nt: TGTGCCAGCAGCTTAGCGCCGGGGCTCACTGAAGCTTTCTTT

v_gene: TRBV28
abundance: few
j_gene: TRBJ1-6
d_gene: TRBD1
len: 17
CDR3aa: CASSSPAGGSYNSPLHF
CDR3nt: TGTGCCAGCAGTTCCCCCGCAGGGGGCTCCTATAATTCACCCCTCCACTTT

v_gene: TRBV7-2
abundance: few
j_gene: TRBJ2-3
d_gene: TRBD1
len: 15
CDR3aa: CASSSGTGGGYTQYF
CDR3nt: TGTGCCAGCAGTTCCGGGACAGGGGGCGGGTATACGCAGTATTTT

v_gene: TRBV6-2/TRBV6-3
abundance: -
j_gene: TRBJ1-5
d_gene: TRBD1
len: 16
CDR3aa: CASSYVGTGYRQPQHF
CDR3nt: TGTGCCAGCAGTTACGTCGGGACAGGGTATAGGCAGCCCCAGCATTTT

v_gene: TRBV20-1
abundance: few
j_gene: TRBJ1-1
d_gene: -
len: 15
CDR3aa: CSARDSPPSVPEAFF
CDR3nt: TGCAGTGCTAGAGATTCCCCTCCGTCTGTCCCTGAAGCTTTCTTT

v_gene: TRBV28
abundance: -
j_gene: TRBJ2-2
d_gene: -
len: 16
CDR3aa: CASSKRVGSRTGELFF
CDR3nt: TGTGCCAGCAGTAAAAGAGTGGGATCCCGGACCGGGGAGCTGTTTTTT

v_gene: TRBV6-1
abundance: few
j_gene: TRBJ1-2
d_gene: -
len: 14
CDR3aa: CASSPGRTSYGYTF
CDR3nt: TGTGCCAGCAGCCCGGGAAGGACAAGCTATGGCTACACCTTC

v_gene: TRBV28
abundance: -
j_gene: TRBJ1-6
d_gene: -
len: 11
CDR3aa: CASSSDSPLHF
CDR3nt: TGTGCCAGCAGTTCCGATTCACCCCTCCACTTT

v_gene: TRBV7-2
abundance: -
j_gene: TRBJ1-4
d_gene: -
len: 16
CDR3aa: CASSSTSAAQNEKLFF
CDR3nt: TGTGCCAGCAGCTCGACAAGCGCGGCCCAAAATGAAAAACTGTTTTTT

v_gene: TRBV19
abundance: few
j_gene: TRBJ1-2
d_gene: TRBD1
len: 15
CDR3aa: CASTTGQGAWSGYTF
CDR3nt: TGTGCCAGTACAACGGGACAGGGGGCATGGAGTGGCTACACCTTC

v_gene: TRBV15
abundance: -
j_gene: TRBJ2-1
d_gene: -
len: 18
CDR3aa: CATSREEASPVTYNEQFF
CDR3nt: TGTGCCACCAGCAGAGAAGAGGCCAGCCCTGTTACCTACAATGAGCAGTTCTTC

v_gene: TRBV7-2
abundance: -
j_gene: TRBJ1-1
d_gene: -
len: 14
CDR3aa: CASSLRPGDTEAFF
CDR3nt: TGTGCCAGCAGCCTACGCCCCGGGGACACTGAAGCTTTCTTT

v_gene: TRBV19
abundance: -
j_gene: TRBJ2-1
d_gene: -
len: 12
CDR3aa: CASRGRNNEQFF
CDR3nt: TGTGCCAGTAGGGGCAGAAACAATGAGCAGTTCTTC

v_gene: TRBV7-8
abundance: -
j_gene: TRBJ2-2
d_gene: -
len: 14
CDR3aa: CASSRDLNTGELFF
CDR3nt: TGTGCCAGCAGCCGGGACTTGAACACCGGGGAGCTGTTTTTT

v_gene: TRBV25-1
abundance: -
j_gene: TRBJ1-6
d_gene: TRBD1
len: 15
CDR3aa: CASSAGTGGLSPLHF
CDR3nt: TGTGCCAGCTCCGCCGGGACAGGGGGCTTATCACCCCTCCACTTT

v_gene: TRBV24-1
abundance: -
j_gene: TRBJ1-5
d_gene: -
len: 12
CDR3aa: CATSDPNQPQHF
CDR3nt: TGTGCCACCAGCGATCCCAATCAGCCCCAGCATTTT

v_gene: TRBV7-8
abundance: -
j_gene: TRBJ1-5
d_gene: -
len: 17
CDR3aa: CASSSYRIAGGNQPQHF
CDR3nt: TGTGCCAGCAGCTCCTACCGTATCGCCGGGGGCAATCAGCCCCAGCATTTT

v_gene: TRBV11-2
abundance: few
j_gene: TRBJ2-5
d_gene: -
len: 14
CDR3aa: CASSLSGHQETQYF
CDR3nt: TGTGCCAGCAGCTTGTCGGGCCATCAAGAGACCCAGTACTTC

v_gene: TRBV19
abundance: -
j_gene: TRBJ2-5
d_gene: -
len: 10
CDR3aa: CASGGETQYF
CDR3nt: TGTGCCAGTGGGGGGGAGACCCAGTACTTC

v_gene: TRBV29-1
abundance: -
j_gene: TRBJ2-4
d_gene: TRBD2
len: 13
CDR3aa: CSGSGTSGNIQYF
CDR3nt: TGCAGCGGGTCAGGGACTAGTGGAAACATTCAGTACTTC

v_gene: TRBV10-3
abundance: few
j_gene: TRBJ2-5
d_gene: -
len: 13
CDR3aa: CAIKRPNQETQYF
CDR3nt: TGTGCCATCAAACGTCCAAACCAAGAGACCCAGTACTTC

v_gene: TRBV12-3/TRBV12-4
abundance: -
j_gene: TRBJ2-3
d_gene: -
len: 16
CDR3aa: CASSPGPRGGTDTQYF
CDR3nt: TGTGCCAGCAGCCCCGGACCAAGAGGGGGCACAGATACGCAGTATTTT